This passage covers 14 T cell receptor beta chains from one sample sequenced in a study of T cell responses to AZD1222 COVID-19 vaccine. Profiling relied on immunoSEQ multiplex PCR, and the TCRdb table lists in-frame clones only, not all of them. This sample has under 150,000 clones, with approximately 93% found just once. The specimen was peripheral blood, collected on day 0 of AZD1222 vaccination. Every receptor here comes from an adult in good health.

The CDR3 loop reads CASSPGIGQNQETQYF. CDR3 nucleotide sequence: TGTGCCAGCAGCCCCGGGATAGGACAGAATCAAGAGACCCAGTACTTC. V and J are TRBV11-3 and TRBJ2-5, with a weak D call TRBD1 (6 bases). V dropped 5 bases and J dropped 2 bases, with 18 bases sitting between them. The CDR3 spans 16 residues. Looked up from germline, CDR1 is SGHNT and CDR2 is YENEEA.

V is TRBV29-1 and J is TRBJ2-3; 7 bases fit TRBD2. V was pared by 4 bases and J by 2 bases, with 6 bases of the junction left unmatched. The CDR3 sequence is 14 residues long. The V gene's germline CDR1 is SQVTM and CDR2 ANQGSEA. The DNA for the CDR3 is TGCAGCGTTGGGGGGGGTAGTCCCACAGATACGCAGTATTTT. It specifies CSVGGGSPTDTQYF.

CDR3 protein: CASSRQDYEQYF. CDR3 coding DNA: TGTGCCAGCAGTCGACAGGACTACGAGCAGTACTTC. The chain recombines TRBV12-3 or TRBV12-4 with TRBJ2-7; a weak D match, TRBD1 (6 bases). The CDR3 has 12 residues. Trimming took 5 bases from V and 3 from J, leaving 8 bases between them.

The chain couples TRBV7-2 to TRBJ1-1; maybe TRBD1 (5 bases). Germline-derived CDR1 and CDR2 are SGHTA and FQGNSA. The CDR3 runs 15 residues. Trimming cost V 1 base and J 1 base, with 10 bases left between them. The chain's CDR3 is CASSLGGIRNTEAFF. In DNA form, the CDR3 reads TGTGCCAGCAGCTTAGGGGGCATCAGGAACACTGAAGCTTTCTTT.

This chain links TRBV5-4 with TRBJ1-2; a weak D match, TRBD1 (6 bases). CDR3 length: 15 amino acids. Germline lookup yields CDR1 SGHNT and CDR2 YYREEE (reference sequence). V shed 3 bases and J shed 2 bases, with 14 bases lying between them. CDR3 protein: CASSSGGGQNYGYTF. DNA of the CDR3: TGTGCCAGCAGCTCCGGCGGGGGGCAGAACTATGGCTACACCTTC.

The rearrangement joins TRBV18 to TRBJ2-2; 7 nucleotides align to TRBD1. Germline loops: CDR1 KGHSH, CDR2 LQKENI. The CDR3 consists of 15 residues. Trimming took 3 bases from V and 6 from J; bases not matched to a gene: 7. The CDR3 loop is CASSPSDRVAGELFF. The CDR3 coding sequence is TGTGCCAGCTCACCCTCCGACAGGGTTGCCGGGGAGCTGTTTTTT.

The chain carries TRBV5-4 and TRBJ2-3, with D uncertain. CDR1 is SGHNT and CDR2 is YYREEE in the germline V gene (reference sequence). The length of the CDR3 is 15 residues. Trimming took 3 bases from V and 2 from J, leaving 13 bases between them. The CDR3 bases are TGTGCCAGCAGCTCAAAGGGCCGCCCCACAGATACGCAGTATTTT. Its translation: CASSSKGRPTDTQYF.

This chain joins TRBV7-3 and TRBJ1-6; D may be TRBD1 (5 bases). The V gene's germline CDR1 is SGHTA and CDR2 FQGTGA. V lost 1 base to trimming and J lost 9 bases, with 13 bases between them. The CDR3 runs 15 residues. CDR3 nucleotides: TGTGCCAGCAGCTTAAGGGGCAGGGAAGGTTCACCCCTCCACTTT. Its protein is CASSLRGREGSPLHF.

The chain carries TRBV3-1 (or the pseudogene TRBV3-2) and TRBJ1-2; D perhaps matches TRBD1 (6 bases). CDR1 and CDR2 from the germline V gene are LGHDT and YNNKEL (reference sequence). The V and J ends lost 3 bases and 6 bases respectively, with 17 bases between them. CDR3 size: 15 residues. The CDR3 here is CASSHADRFFNGYTF. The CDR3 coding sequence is TGTGCCAGCAGCCATGCGGACAGATTCTTCAATGGCTACACCTTC.

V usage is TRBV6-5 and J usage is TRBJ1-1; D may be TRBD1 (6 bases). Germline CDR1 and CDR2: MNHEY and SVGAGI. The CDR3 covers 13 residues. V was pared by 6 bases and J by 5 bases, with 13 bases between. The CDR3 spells CASRHGGSTEAFF. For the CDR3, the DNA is TGTGCCAGCAGACATGGGGGCTCTACTGAAGCTTTCTTT.

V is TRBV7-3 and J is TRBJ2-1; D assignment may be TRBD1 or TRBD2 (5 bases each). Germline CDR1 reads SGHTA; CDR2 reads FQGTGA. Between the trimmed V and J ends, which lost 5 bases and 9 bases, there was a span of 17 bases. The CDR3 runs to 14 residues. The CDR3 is CASSRSSRDGEQFF. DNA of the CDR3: TGTGCCAGCAGCCGGAGTTCAAGGGACGGTGAGCAGTTCTTC.

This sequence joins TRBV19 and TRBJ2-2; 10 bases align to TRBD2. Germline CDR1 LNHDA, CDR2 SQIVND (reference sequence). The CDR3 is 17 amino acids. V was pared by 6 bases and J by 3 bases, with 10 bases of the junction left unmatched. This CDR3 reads CASRSPGLAVDTGELFF. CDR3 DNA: TGTGCCAGTAGAAGCCCCGGACTAGCGGTAGACACCGGGGAGCTGTTTTTT.

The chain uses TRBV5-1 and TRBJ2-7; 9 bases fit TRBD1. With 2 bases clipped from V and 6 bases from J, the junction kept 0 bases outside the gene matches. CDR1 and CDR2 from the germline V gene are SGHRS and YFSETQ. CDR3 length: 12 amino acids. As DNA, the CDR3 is TGCGCCAGCAGCTTACAGGGGGCCGAGCAGTACTTC. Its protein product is CASSLQGAEQYF.

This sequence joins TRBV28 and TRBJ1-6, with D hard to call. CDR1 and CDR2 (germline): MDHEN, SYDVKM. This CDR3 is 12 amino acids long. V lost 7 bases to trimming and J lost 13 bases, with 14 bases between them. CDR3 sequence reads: CASISSGVPLHF. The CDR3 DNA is TGTGCCAGCATCTCCTCCGGGGTTCCCCTCCACTTT.